Listed below are T cell receptor beta chains from one sample, sequenced in a study of T-cell reconstitution after alpha-beta-depleted transplantation in children. Each CDR3 protein is one row after TCRdb ran MiXCR on the PCR reads. The table includes some 140,000 distinct CDR3 sequences, roughly 9% detected once. Sequenced material: PBMCs, mostly from graft donor cells, taken 180 days after TCRalphabeta/CD19-depleted stem cell transplant. These receptors all stem from a girl in the first two years of life who had a stem cell transplant for combined immunodeficiency, so the T cells may come from the graft donor. Both conserved end residues are part of each CDR3. The order of the fields is clone size, V gene, J gene, D gene, CDR3 length, CDR3 protein, CDR3 DNA. The D gene is left open where the match is weak. Clone size appears in some rows only: once, few, many, or a class for an expanded clone.

.	TRBV7-9	TRBJ1-6	.	14	CASSSTTGNSPLHF	TGTGCCAGCAGCTCAACTACAGGGAATTCACCCCTCCACTTT
.	TRBV11-1	TRBJ2-1	.	18	CASSLAKGAGPPWDEQFF	TGTGCCAGCAGCTTAGCGAAGGGAGCAGGGCCTCCCTGGGATGAGCAGTTCTTC
many	TRBV29-1	TRBJ1-2	.	12	CSVSRTQGGYTF	TGCAGCGTTTCCCGGACCCAGGGAGGCTACACCTTC
few	TRBV6-5	TRBJ2-7	.	17	CASSYSGVAGLSYEQYF	TGTGCCAGCAGTTACTCGGGTGTGGCGGGGCTCTCCTACGAGCAGTACTTC
few	TRBV20-1	TRBJ2-7	.	12	CSAPTAGGEQYF	TGCAGTGCCCCGACGGCTGGGGGCGAGCAGTACTTC
.	TRBV7-2	TRBJ1-5	.	15	CASSRGPAANQPQHF	TGTGCCAGCAGCCGGGGACCGGCCGCCAATCAGCCCCAGCATTTT
.	TRBV19	TRBJ2-5	TRBD2	16	CASSTGLAGGQETQYF	TGTGCCAGTAGTACCGGACTAGCGGGGGGTCAAGAGACCCAGTACTTC
.	TRBV29-1	TRBJ2-3	.	17	CSVEEGFEGLSTDTQYF	TGCAGCGTTGAGGAGGGGTTTGAGGGCCTCAGCACAGATACGCAGTATTTT
few	TRBV4-2	TRBJ2-1	TRBD2	17	CASSQVFSGGLHNEQFF	TGTGCCAGCAGCCAAGTTTTTAGCGGGGGTCTTCACAATGAGCAGTTCTTC
.	TRBV11-2	TRBJ2-5	TRBD2	17	CASSLVGRGMGQETQYF	TGTGCCAGCAGCTTAGTCGGGCGGGGGATGGGACAAGAGACCCAGTACTTC
many	TRBV5-1	TRBJ2-7	TRBD2	13	CASSPRSGIEQYF	TGCGCCAGCAGCCCCCGTAGCGGGATCGAGCAGTACTTC
.	TRBV12-3/TRBV12-4	TRBJ2-5	.	13	CASSTSRAETQYF	TGTGCCAGCAGTACGTCCCGAGCCGAGACCCAGTACTTC
.	TRBV7-2	TRBJ2-1	.	15	CASSSSDGLRVPQFF	TGTGCCAGCAGCTCTTCCGACGGACTTCGCGTTCCGCAGTTCTTC
few	TRBV12-3/TRBV12-4	TRBJ2-7	.	13	CASSLIGVYEQYF	TGTGCCAGCAGTTTAATAGGTGTCTACGAGCAGTACTTC
.	TRBV6-1	TRBJ2-1	.	15	CASRPSVPRDNEQFF	TGTGCCAGCAGACCATCTGTGCCACGTGACAATGAGCAGTTCTTC
many	TRBV5-1	TRBJ2-7	.	16	CASSLVEGPSLYEQYF	TGCGCCAGCAGCTTGGTGGAGGGGCCCTCGCTCTACGAGCAGTACTTC
few	TRBV3-1	TRBJ1-6	.	17	CASSIAFGGGSSSPLHF	TGTGCCAGCAGCATAGCGTTTGGGGGAGGGTCGAGTTCACCCCTCCACTTT
.	TRBV6-2/TRBV6-3	TRBJ1-5	.	13	CASSPRYNQPQHF	TGTGCCAGCAGCCCCAGGTACAATCAGCCCCAGCATTTT
few	TRBV29-1	TRBJ2-3	TRBD2	14	CSVEVAGPTDTQYF	TGCAGCGTTGAGGTAGCGGGGCCCACAGATACGCAGTATTTT
.	TRBV5-1	TRBJ2-3	.	14	CASSLRGEGDTQYF	TGCGCCAGCAGCTTGCGGGGTGAAGGAGATACGCAGTATTTT
.	TRBV30	TRBJ2-2	.	17	CAWSVWRGPRATGELFF	TGTGCCTGGAGTGTTTGGCGGGGACCGCGGGCCACCGGGGAGCTGTTTTTT
many	TRBV11-2	TRBJ2-5	.	16	CASSFYRMAFGETQYF	TGTGCCAGCAGCTTCTATAGAATGGCCTTTGGCGAGACCCAGTACTTC
.	TRBV12-3/TRBV12-4	TRBJ1-4	TRBD1	15	CASSARTGENEKLFF	TGTGCCAGCAGTGCTAGGACAGGGGAGAATGAAAAACTGTTTTTT
few	TRBV7-3	TRBJ2-5	.	16	CASSLNNGALGETQYF	TGTGCCAGCAGCTTAAACAATGGGGCTTTGGGAGAGACCCAGTACTTC
.	TRBV25-1	TRBJ2-7	TRBD1	14	CASSEWGQGYEQYF	TGTGCCAGCAGTGAATGGGGACAGGGGTACGAGCAGTACTTC
many	TRBV11-2	TRBJ2-3	.	13	CASSRVRGDTQYF	TGTGCCAGCAGCCGGGTTCGGGGAGATACGCAGTATTTT